Each of the 15 T cell receptor beta chains below was sequenced from the same sample in a study of blood T cell repertoires in COVID-19. Sequencing used immunoSEQ multiplex PCR; TCRdb keeps in-frame clones, though not all of them. The data hold some 85,000 clones, with more than 75% observed a single time. The sequenced material came from peripheral blood. The receptors shown here come from a woman older than 75 with active or convalescent COVID-19.

The CDR3 nucleotides read TGCGCCAGCAGCCGTATCACCCGGGGGGCTCTAGGTGGCTACACCTTC. Translating gives CASSRITRGALGGYTF. The genes are TRBV5-1 and TRBJ1-2, with D possibly matching TRBD1 (6 bases). V was clipped by 4 bases and J by 7 bases, with 23 bases between them. The CDR3 loop spans 16 amino acids. In germline, CDR1 is SGHRS, CDR2 YFSETQ.

The CDR3 is CASSQAGGTDTQYF. CDR3 bases: TGTGCCAGCAGCCAAGCGGGGGGGACAGATACGCAGTATTTT. The chain joins TRBV3-1 (or the pseudogene TRBV3-2) to TRBJ2-3; TRBD2 aligns across 8 bases. V gave up 1 base and J gave up 3 bases; unmatched junction bases: 0. This CDR3 comprises 14 residues. CDR1 and CDR2 from the germline V gene are LGHDT and YNNKEL (reference sequence).

The chain has TRBV14 and TRBJ1-1; D might be TRBD1 (6 bases). V lost 1 base to trimming and J lost 4 bases, with 10 bases between them. Germline V gene lookup returns CDR1 SGHDN and CDR2 FVKESK. The CDR3 totals 14 residues. Here the CDR3 reads CASSQAGTTTEAFF. For the CDR3, the DNA is TGTGCCAGCAGCCAAGCTGGGACAACCACTGAAGCTTTCTTT.

The chain uses TRBV4-1 and TRBJ1-6; 7 positions agree with TRBD1. From germline, CDR1 is MGHRA and CDR2 YSYEKL. CDR3 length: 14 amino acids. V lost 5 bases, J lost 4 bases, and 2 bases stayed unmatched. The CDR3 sequence: CASSGQEYNSPLHF. The CDR3 coding sequence is TGCGCCAGCAGCGGACAGGAGTATAATTCACCCCTCCACTTT.

The chain employs TRBV7-9 and TRBJ2-3; D is unclear. Germline V gene data show CDR1 as SEHNR and CDR2 as FQNEAQ (reference sequence). The CDR3 loop spans 14 amino acids. Trimming removed 3 bases from V and 1 base from J, with 8 bases in between. CDR3 protein: CASSLEWGTDTQYF. In nucleotides, the CDR3 is TGTGCCAGCAGCTTGGAGTGGGGCACAGATACGCAGTATTTT.

The chain carries TRBV6-2 or TRBV6-3 and TRBJ2-3, with TRBD2 matching over 9 bases. Germline lookup yields CDR1 MNHEY and CDR2 SVGEGT. The CDR3 runs 19 residues. V lost 0 bases to trimming and J lost 0 bases; unmatched junction nucleotides: 10. The CDR3 spells CASSYSIDASGASTDTQYF. CDR3 sequence (DNA): TGTGCCAGCAGTTACTCGATTGATGCTAGCGGGGCTAGCACAGATACGCAGTATTTT.

The rearrangement uses TRBV6-2 or TRBV6-3 and TRBJ1-5; D is undetermined. The V and J ends lost 3 bases and 4 bases respectively, with 10 bases between them. The CDR3 sequence is 14 residues long. Germline lookup yields CDR1 MNHEY and CDR2 SVGEGT. CDR3 in DNA: TGTGCCAGCAGTTATCTGGGGAGGAATCAGCCCCAGCATTTT. The encoded protein is CASSYLGRNQPQHF.

V gene TRBV7-2 combines with J gene TRBJ1-3; 7 nucleotides match TRBD1. V shed 5 bases, J shed 0 bases, and the junction held 4 bases outside the gene matches. This CDR3 spans 15 amino acids. In germline, CDR1 is SGHTA, CDR2 FQGNSA. As DNA, the CDR3 is TGTGCCAGCAGCCTTCGGGACAGCTCTGGAAACACCATATATTTT. As protein: CASSLRDSSGNTIYF.

Note on this clone: The sample holds other DNA sequences that translate to the same CDR3. The gene calls are TRBV9 and TRBJ1-3; weak D call: TRBD1 (6 bases). The germline CDR1 and CDR2 sequences are SGDLS and YYNGEE. The CDR3 totals 14 residues. The V gene lost 3 bases and the J gene lost 4 bases, with 11 bases spanning the gap. In nucleotides, the CDR3 is TGTGCCAGCAGCGCCAGGGGTTCCGGAAACACCATATATTTT. It yields the protein CASSARGSGNTIYF. The whole variable domain, filled in from reference TRBV9 and TRBJ1-3, reads DSGVTQTPKHLITATGQRVTLRCSPRSGDLSVYWYQQSLDQGLQFLIQYYNGEERAKGNILERFSAQQFPDLHSELNLSSLELGDSALYFCASSARGSGNTIYFGEGSWLTVV.

This chain connects TRBV7-8 to TRBJ2-2, with TRBD2 matching over 7 bases. Germline-derived CDR1 and CDR2 are SGHVS and FQNEAQ. V lost 5 bases, J lost 3 bases, and 6 bases stayed unmatched. The CDR3 contains 15 residues. CDR3 nucleotide sequence: TGTGCCAGCAGCCCATGGGGGGGGGACACCGGGGAGCTGTTTTTT. Amino acids: CASSPWGGDTGELFF. Together with reference TRBV7-8 and TRBJ2-2, the CDR3 gives the full variable domain: GAGVSQSPRYKVAKRGQDVALRCDPISGHVSLFWYQQALGQGPEFLTYFQNEAQLDKSGLPSDRFFAERPEGSVSTLKIQRTQQEDSAVYLCASSPWGGDTGELFFGEGSRLTVL.

The table lists this clone with a count of one. A read error may explain this, as a much larger clone is one base away. The rearrangement uses TRBV5-4 and TRBJ2-3, with D possibly TRBD2 on 5 matching bases. V dropped 4 bases and J dropped 4 bases, with 10 bases sitting between them. Germline-derived CDR1 and CDR2 are SGHNT and YYREEE (reference sequence). The CDR3 extends over 13 amino acids. The CDR3 spells CASSPEGADTQYF. The DNA for the CDR3 is TGTGCCAGCAGCCCCGAGGGCGCAGATACGCAGTATTTT. Based on the CDR3 plus reference TRBV5-4 and TRBJ2-3, the full variable domain is ETGVTQSPTHLIKTRGQQVTLRCSSQSGHNTVSWYQQALGQGPQFIFQYYREEENGRGNFPPRFSGLQFPNYSSELNVNALELDDSALYLCASSPEGADTQYFGPGTRLTVL.

The chain recombines TRBV5-1 with TRBJ1-1; D perhaps matches TRBD1 (5 bases). V lost 0 bases to trimming and J lost 1 base, with 22 bases between them. The CDR3 length is 19 residues. The V gene's germline CDR1 is SGHRS and CDR2 YFSETQ. The CDR3 DNA reads as TGCGCCAGCAGCTTGGCGGTTGGTAGAAGTCTTGACAGGAACACTGAAGCTTTCTTT. It is translated as CASSLAVGRSLDRNTEAFF. The whole variable domain, filled in from reference TRBV5-1 and TRBJ1-1, reads KAGVTQTPRYLIKTRGQQVTLSCSPISGHRSVSWYQQTPGQGLQFLFEYFSETQRNKGNFPGRFSGRQFSNSRSEMNVSTLELGDSALYLCASSLAVGRSLDRNTEAFFGQGTRLTVV.

The rearrangement uses TRBV5-4 and TRBJ2-5, with 11 bases aligning to TRBD1. This CDR3 spans 15 amino acids. Germline CDR1 and CDR2: SGHNT and YYREEE (reference sequence). Trimming removed 4 bases from V and 5 bases from J; junction bases left unmatched: 7. For the CDR3, the DNA is TGTGCCAGCAGCCCCGGACAGGGGGCTGGGGAGACCCAGTACTTC. The encoded protein is CASSPGQGAGETQYF.

This clone was seen a handful of times. The V and J genes are TRBV5-1 and TRBJ2-7; 7 bases match TRBD1. V trimming: 4 bases; J trimming: 2 bases; junction bases outside the gene matches: 6. Germline CDR1 SGHRS, CDR2 YFSETQ. This CDR3 has 14 residues. The CDR3 DNA reads as TGCGCCAGCAGCACAGGACAGGCACCCTACGAGCAGTACTTC. Translating gives CASSTGQAPYEQYF. Full variable domain (remainder filled in from reference TRBV5-1 and TRBJ2-7): KAGVTQTPRYLIKTRGQQVTLSCSPISGHRSVSWYQQTPGQGLQFLFEYFSETQRNKGNFPGRFSGRQFSNSRSEMNVSTLELGDSALYLCASSTGQAPYEQYFGPGTRLTVT.

This sequence joins TRBV7-9 and TRBJ2-5; 8 bases agree with TRBD1. Germline trimming cut 7 bases from V and 3 bases from J; bases unmatched to any gene: 7. Germline V gene data show CDR1 as SEHNR and CDR2 as FQNEAQ (reference sequence). CDR3 size: 14 residues. The CDR3 nucleotides read TGTGCCAGCATCTTGACAGGGGACGAAGAGACCCAGTACTTC. As protein: CASILTGDEETQYF.